This entry is about one T cell receptor beta chain. The sample belongs to a study of blood T cell repertoires in COVID-19. Study information: PBMCs, B-cell-depleted T cells, or T cells provided the cDNA or gDNA that made up the material.

Sequenced by immunoSEQ multiplex PCR; TCRdb stores in-frame clones only, minus some. The table has roughly 260,000 clones, about 89% seen once; the top ten hold over 2.5%. Sequenced: PBMCs or T cells enriched from blood (not recorded which). This clonotype was obtained from a woman aged 18-30 years who had recovered from COVID-19.

The CDR3 is CASSLVQIPGANVLTF. The CDR3 DNA sequence: TGTGCCAGCAGCTTGGTCCAGATCCCTGGGGCCAACGTCCTGACTTTC. This rearrangement joins TRBV5-8 to TRBJ2-6; D is undetermined. This CDR3 is 16 amino acids long. The V and J ends lost 0 bases and 2 bases respectively, with 9 bases between them. The germline V gene has CDR1 SGHTS and CDR2 YDEGEE.